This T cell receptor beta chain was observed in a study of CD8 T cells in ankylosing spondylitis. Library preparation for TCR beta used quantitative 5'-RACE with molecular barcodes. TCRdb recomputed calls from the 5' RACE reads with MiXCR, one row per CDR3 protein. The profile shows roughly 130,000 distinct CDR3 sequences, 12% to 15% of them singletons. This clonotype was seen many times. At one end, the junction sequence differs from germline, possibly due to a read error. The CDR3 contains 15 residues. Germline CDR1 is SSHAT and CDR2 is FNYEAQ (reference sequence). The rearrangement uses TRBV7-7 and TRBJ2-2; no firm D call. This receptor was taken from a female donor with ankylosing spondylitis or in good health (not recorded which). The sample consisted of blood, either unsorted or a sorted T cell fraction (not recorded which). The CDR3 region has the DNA TGTGCTAGCAGCATTTCTACAGTGAACACCGGGGAGCTGTTTTTT. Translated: CASSISTVNTGELFF.